These 10 T cell receptor beta chains came from one sample sequenced in a study of blood T cell repertoires in COVID-19. Sequencing was performed with immunoSEQ multiplex PCR; in TCRdb, only in-frame clones are kept and a portion is missing. The profile shows some 460,000 clones, 70% to 90% of them singletons. Sample: PBMCs or T cells enriched from blood (not recorded which). Source of these receptors: a woman under 30 with acute COVID-19.

This clone was seen just once. This chain joins TRBV5-1 and TRBJ2-1; 12 bases fit TRBD2. Looked up from germline, CDR1 is SGHRS and CDR2 is YFSETQ. V was clipped by 1 base and J by 2 bases; unmatched bases: 4. The CDR3 loop spans 17 amino acids. The CDR3 nucleotides read TGCGCCAGCAGCTTGACTAGCGGGGGGCTCCCCTACAATGAGCAGTTCTTC. Protein sequence: CASSLTSGGLPYNEQFF.

The CDR3 spells CASSLALLGTGELFF. The CDR3 bases are TGCGCCAGCAGCTTGGCCCTACTAGGGACCGGGGAGCTGTTTTTT. V usage is TRBV5-1 and J usage is TRBJ2-2; possibly TRBD2 for D (5 bases). Trimming took off 0 bases at V and 5 bases at J, with 11 bases between the two ends. The length of the CDR3 is 15 residues. CDR1 and CDR2 from the germline V gene are SGHRS and YFSETQ.

This clone has just one count. The V gene is TRBV6-5, the J gene TRBJ1-5; D unresolved. V was cut by 3 bases and J by 5 bases, with 8 bases left in between. Germline CDR1 MNHEY, CDR2 SVGAGI. The CDR3 is made up of 13 amino acids. DNA of the CDR3: TGTGCCAGCAGTTATATATCCTATCAGCCCCAGCATTTT. This codes for CASSYISYQPQHF.

This sequence joins TRBV30 and TRBJ1-6, with unresolved D. With 5 bases removed from V and 3 bases from J, the gap between germline ends came to 8 bases. The germline V gene has CDR1 GTSNPN and CDR2 SVGIG (reference sequence). This CDR3 spans 13 amino acids. CDR3 nucleotide sequence: TGTGCCTGGGTTCCCGGCTATAATTCACCCCTCCACTTT. It is translated as CAWVPGYNSPLHF. Filled out from reference TRBV30 and TRBJ1-6, the complete variable domain reads SQTIHQWPATLVQPVGSPLSLECTVEGTSNPNLYWYRQAAGRGLQLLFYSVGIGQISSEVPQNLSASRPQDRQFILSSKKLLLSDSGFYLCAWVPGYNSPLHFGNGTRLTVT.

The rearrangement uses TRBV7-9 and TRBJ1-4; 7 nucleotides match TRBD1. The CDR3 totals 14 residues. The ends lost 6 bases at V and 4 bases at J; junction bases unmatched: 5. Germline lookup yields CDR1 SEHNR and CDR2 FQNEAQ (reference sequence). The CDR3, as DNA: TGTGCCAGCAGTTCCGGGACAGATAATGAAAAACTGTTTTTT. This encodes CASSSGTDNEKLFF.

This clone has only a few counts. The V gene is TRBV18, the J gene TRBJ1-5; 11 bases line up with TRBD1. This CDR3 has 15 amino acids. The germline CDR1 and CDR2 sequences are KGHSH and LQKENI. J lost 7 bases, V lost 4 bases, and 6 bases had no gene match. DNA of the CDR3: TGTGCCAGCTCACTCATGGACAGGGGGCAACAGCCCCAGCATTTT. Translated: CASSLMDRGQQPQHF. Full variable domain (outside the CDR3, taken from reference TRBV18 and TRBJ1-5): NAGVMQNPRHLVRRRGQEARLRCSPMKGHSHVYWYRQLPEEGLKFMVYLQKENIIDESGMPKERFSAEFPKEGPSILRIQQVVRGDSAAYFCASSLMDRGQQPQHFGDGTRLSIL.

The chain uses TRBV7-8 and TRBJ2-5, with D unclear. This CDR3 is 13 amino acids long. V was shortened by 5 bases and J by 1 base, with 8 bases between the two germline ends. CDR1 is SGHVS, CDR2 FQNEAQ, per germline. The CDR3 protein is CASSRDIQETQYF. DNA for the CDR3: TGTGCCAGCAGCCGAGACATCCAAGAGACCCAGTACTTC.

The chain combines TRBV5-1 with TRBJ2-7; TRBD2 matches 9 bases. The germline CDR1 and CDR2 sequences are SGHRS and YFSETQ. The CDR3 consists of 13 residues. The trim removed 5 bases at V and 2 bases at J, leaving 2 bases unmatched. The CDR3 nucleotides read TGCGCCAGCAGACTAGCGGGTGCCTACGAGCAGTACTTC. Residues: CASRLAGAYEQYF. The full variable domain, in which reference TRBV5-1 and TRBJ2-7 provide the parts outside the CDR3, is KAGVTQTPRYLIKTRGQQVTLSCSPISGHRSVSWYQQTPGQGLQFLFEYFSETQRNKGNFPGRFSGRQFSNSRSEMNVSTLELGDSALYLCASRLAGAYEQYFGPGTRLTVT.

This clone came up once. This rearrangement joins TRBV19 to TRBJ1-5; maybe TRBD1 (6 bases). V gave up 1 base and J gave up 0 bases, with 19 bases separating them. The CDR3 extends over 19 amino acids. Germline V gene sequence: CDR1 LNHDA, CDR2 SQIVND (reference sequence). CDR3 nucleotides: TGTGCCAGTAGTATAGTTAAATCGACGGGGGGCTATAGCAATCAGCCCCAGCATTTT. Amino acid sequence: CASSIVKSTGGYSNQPQHF.

V usage is TRBV2 and J usage is TRBJ2-1; D may be TRBD1 (7 bases). Germline values: CDR1 SNHLY, CDR2 FYNNEI. The CDR3 consists of 13 residues. V was pared by 10 bases and J by 5 bases, with 15 bases between. The CDR3 DNA sequence: TGTGCCACCCGGCGGGACAGAAACAATGAGCAGTTCTTC. Amino acid sequence: CATRRDRNNEQFF.